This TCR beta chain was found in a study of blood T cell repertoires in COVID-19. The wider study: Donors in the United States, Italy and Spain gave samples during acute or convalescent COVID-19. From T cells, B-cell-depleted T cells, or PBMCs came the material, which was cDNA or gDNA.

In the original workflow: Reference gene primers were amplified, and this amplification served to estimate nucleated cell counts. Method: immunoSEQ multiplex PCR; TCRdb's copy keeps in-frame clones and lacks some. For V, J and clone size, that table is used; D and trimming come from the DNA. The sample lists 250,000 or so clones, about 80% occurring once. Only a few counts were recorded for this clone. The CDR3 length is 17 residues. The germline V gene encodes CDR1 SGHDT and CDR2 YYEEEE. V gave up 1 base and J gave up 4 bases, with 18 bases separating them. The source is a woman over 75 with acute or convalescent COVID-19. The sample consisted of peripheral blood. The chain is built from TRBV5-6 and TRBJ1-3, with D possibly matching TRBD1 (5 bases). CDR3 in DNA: TGTGCCAGCAGCTTGAGAAATCGGCAGGGAACAGGAAACACCATATATTTT. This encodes CASSLRNRQGTGNTIYF.